The TCR beta chain under discussion was sequenced for a study of T cell responses to AZD1222 COVID-19 vaccine (dated by TCRdb to about 2021). At the level of the whole study: AZD1222 recipients with second doses at about 4 weeks or about 12 weeks were pooled, because spike-specific TCR depth and breadth did not differ between schedules. A total of just over 230 trial participants underwent TCR sequencing, of whom some 210 received two doses of AZD1222 and 26 received two doses of the MenACWY control vaccine. Enrollment into the trials was organized by age into subgroups of 18-55, 56-69 and 70-plus years, and those subgroups contained 148, 28 and 57 TCR-sequenced participants, respectively.

The CDR3 regions of human TCRbeta chains were subjected to immunosequencing. Regarding the original processing steps: TCRs in the repertoires were matched against a reference library of SARS-CoV-2-specific TCRs that had been generated with the MIRA antigen-specificity platform. Breadth meant the fraction of unique TCRs that were SARS-CoV-2-associated, whereas depth meant the fraction of total T cells that were SARS-CoV-2-associated. Using the MIRA data, each spike-specific TCR was mapped to the spike region that the TCR reacts to and placed in a CD4 or CD8 class. Log10-transformed breadth and depth values were compared by one-way ANOVA with Sidak's multiple comparisons tests. This immuneACCESS table, as held by TCRdb, lists in-frame sequences with V and J called but not all clones. Of the missing ones, under half trace to an unresolved V gene in checked studies; the others have no known cause. The V and J calls and clone size come from that table; D and trimming were worked out from the DNA. Counted in this sample were 100,000 to 150,000 clones; around 94% of them appeared once. The top ten constitute under 7.5% of the sample.

Germline trimming: 0 bases from V, 11 bases from J; junction bases outside gene matches: 4. CDR1 and CDR2 are read off the germline V gene (reference sequence) as GTSNPN and SVGIG. Measured from the cysteine to the phenylalanine, the CDR3 is 12 residues long. Only the CDR3 DNA is retained, 36 bases long and in frame from the first base. Worth noting for this clone: Its target antigen remains unknown. No qualities accompany the bases; no much larger clone lies one base away.

Explained via the paper, the time point label denotes: baseline before first vaccination. The vaccinee samples were drawn from two UK trials, COV001 and COV002, one of which was a single-blind randomized controlled phase 2/3 trial testing AZD1222 (ChAdOx1 nCoV-19) in healthy adults. For TCRbeta chain sequencing, PBMC samples were collected from trial participants at day 0 and at day 28 after the second dose. The study at large found these results: Epitopes outside the regions mutated in the B.1.351 and B.1.1.7 variants were reportedly recognized by nearly half of the unique spike-specific TCRs. Conclusions about previously exposed vaccinees are limited because only a handful of AZD1222 recipients were SARS-CoV-2 seropositive at baseline. The 56-69-year group was small, and its depth increase did not reach significance, likely because of low power. Vaccine-associated CD4 TCRs spanned the whole spike protein, with dominant responses in regions 160-218 and 743-854. Participants were mostly white British, with more females than males. The authors suggested clonal diversity may have been underestimated. No day 14 peak-response samples were available, so repertoires were characterized only after the peak T cell response. A significant rise in spike-specific TCR breadth and depth was observed after two AZD1222 doses relative to day 0 and relative to MenACWY recipients.

This TCR was recovered from an adult in good health. The chain couples TRBV30 to TRBJ1-1, with TRBD1 matching 9 junction bases. The sequenced sample was peripheral blood, obtained on day 0 of AZD1222 vaccination. The nucleotide sequence reads TGTGCCTGGAGTGTAGGGACAGGGAGGGCTTTCTTT. Translated, this gives CAWSVGTGRAFF. Reference TRBV30 and TRBJ1-1 proteins supply the regions before and after the CDR3; the full variable domain is: SQTIHQWPATLVQPVGSPLSLECTVEGTSNPNLYWYRQAAGRGLQLLFYSVGIGQISSEVPQNLSASRPQDRQFILSSKKLLLSDSGFYLCAWSVGTGRAFFGQGTRLTVV.